The 24 T cell receptor beta chains given below trace back to one sample, sequenced in a study of CD8+ T cells in alopecia areata (dated by TCRdb to the late 2010s). Library creation used the immunoSEQ multiplex PCR assay. To provide template for TCR sequencing, every sample had RNA extracted and reverse transcribed into cDNA. TCRdb holds this immuneACCESS table with in-frame rearrangements only. Some clones are missing; in checked studies, unresolved V genes explain under half, and the rest has no known cause. The sample table shows 150,000 to 200,000 clones, and 58% are seen once. About 5% of the sample belongs to the ten largest clones. The time point label on this specimen signifies: 20 to 30 weeks on oral tofacitinib. What this sample's treatment or condition label stands for: oral pan-JAK inhibitor, 5-10 mg twice daily. Specimen: CD4+ T cells sorted from blood, collected at week 24, from a patient treated with tofacitinib. All receptors come from a human donor with alopecia areata.

The sample holds a few counts of this clone. This rearrangement joins TRBV4-3 to TRBJ2-1; D ambiguous. Trimming stripped 4 bases from V and 8 bases from J, with 18 bases between. There are 15 residues in the CDR3. CDR1 and CDR2 (germline): LGHNA, YSLEER. Here the CDR3 DNA reads TGCGCCAGCAGCCTGGCCCCGTTGTATCTGGATGAGCAGTTCTTC. Amino acids: CASSLAPLYLDEQFF.

The V call is TRBV7-9, the J call TRBJ1-2, with D perhaps TRBD1 (6 bases). This CDR3 comprises 11 residues. Germline V CDR1 and CDR2: SEHNR, FQNEAQ (reference sequence). The CDR3 region is CASGGLNGYTF. Written as DNA, the CDR3 is TGTGCTAGCGGGGGGCTGAATGGCTACACCTTC.

This chain connects TRBV30 to TRBJ1-1; D uncertain. V lost 2 bases and J lost 4, with 20 bases in between. The length of the CDR3 is 16 residues. From germline, CDR1 is GTSNPN and CDR2 SVGIG (reference sequence). The CDR3 DNA follows: TGTGCCTGGAGTCTCCGACCCGCGGGCAGCGGCACTGAAGCTTTCTTT. It specifies CAWSLRPAGSGTEAFF.

A single count supports this clone. V is TRBV2 and J is TRBJ2-6, with TRBD2 matching 8 bases. The CDR3 runs 17 residues. Germline V gene lookup returns CDR1 SNHLY and CDR2 FYNNEI. After removal of 4 bases from V and 4 bases from J, the junction contained 9 bases not matched to a gene. CDR3 sequence: CASSAIGGGSGANVLTF. In DNA, the CDR3 is TGTGCCAGCAGTGCCATCGGCGGGGGGTCCGGGGCCAACGTCCTGACTTTC. The whole variable domain, filled in from reference TRBV2 and TRBJ2-6, reads EPEVTQTPSHQVTQMGQEVILRCVPISNHLYFYWYRQILGQKVEFLVSFYNNEISEKSEIFDDQFSVERPDGSNFTLKIRSTKLEDSAMYFCASSAIGGGSGANVLTFGAGSRLTVL.

Only a few counts were recorded for this clone. The chain combines TRBV4-1 with TRBJ2-5, with D uncertain. With 0 bases removed from V and 2 bases from J, the gap between germline ends came to 16 bases. The CDR3 contains 17 residues. Looked up from germline, CDR1 is MGHRA and CDR2 is YSYEKL. CDR3: CASSQDGAGFDQETQYF. The CDR3, as DNA: TGCGCCAGCAGCCAAGATGGTGCCGGGTTTGATCAAGAGACCCAGTACTTC.

The genes are TRBV11-2 and TRBJ1-2; D gene unclear. The V and J ends lost 5 bases and 4 bases respectively, with 14 bases between them. The CDR3 totals 14 residues. CDR1 and CDR2 (germline): SGHAT, FQNNGV. The CDR3 sequence is CASSLHLNTYGYTF. The CDR3, as DNA: TGTGCCAGCAGCCTACACTTAAACACCTATGGCTACACCTTC.

The J gene is TRBJ2-7, the V gene TRBV19, with D unresolved. This CDR3 spans 11 amino acids. V was pared by 5 bases and J by 3 bases, with 5 bases between. CDR1 LNHDA and CDR2 SQIVND come from the germline V gene (reference sequence). The CDR3 protein is CASSPHYEQYF. CDR3 DNA: TGTGCCAGTAGTCCCCACTACGAGCAGTACTTC.

This rearrangement joins TRBV5-1 to TRBJ2-1; D perhaps matches TRBD2 (5 bases). Trimming left V 4 bases short and J 7 bases short, with 15 bases between. CDR3 length equals 14 residues. The germline V gene encodes CDR1 SGHRS and CDR2 YFSETQ. CDR3: CASSPTLPGNEQFF. CDR3 DNA: TGCGCCAGCAGCCCGACGCTCCCGGGGAATGAGCAGTTCTTC.

The chain carries TRBV25-1 and TRBJ1-1; maybe TRBD1 (5 bases). This CDR3 has 13 amino acids. Trimming took off 4 bases at V and 6 bases at J, with 12 bases between the two ends. Germline CDR1 MGHDK, CDR2 SYGVNS. The CDR3 coding sequence is TGTGCCAGCAGTGTAGGGACTAAATCTGAAGCTTTCTTT. This translates into CASSVGTKSEAFF. The variable domain in full, with the rest retrieved from reference TRBV25-1 and TRBJ1-1, is EADIYQTPRYLVIGTGKKITLECSQTMGHDKMYWYQQDPGMELHLIHYSYGVNSTEKGDLSSESTVSRIRTEHFPLTLESARPSHTSQYLCASSVGTKSEAFFGQGTRLTVV.

The V call is TRBV2, the J call TRBJ1-1, with 8 bases aligning to TRBD1. The germline V gene encodes CDR1 SNHLY and CDR2 FYNNEI. V lost 6 bases to trimming and J lost 0 bases; unmatched junction nucleotides: 3. The CDR3 has 14 residues. Here the CDR3 DNA reads TGTGCCAGCAGAGAGACAGGGGTGAACACTGAAGCTTTCTTT. Translating gives CASRETGVNTEAFF.

This chain uses TRBV19 with TRBJ1-1; D may be TRBD1 (5 bases). The CDR3 length is 15 residues. Between the trimmed V and J ends, which lost 3 bases and 4 bases, there was a span of 15 bases. Per germline, CDR1 LNHDA and CDR2 SQIVND (reference sequence). CDR3 sequence: CASSIGRGVFTEAFF. CDR3 in DNA: TGTGCCAGTAGTATTGGTCGGGGGGTGTTCACTGAAGCTTTCTTT.

This clone showed up just a few times. J is TRBJ1-5 and V is TRBV18; 8 bases match TRBD1. The V gene's germline CDR1 is KGHSH and CDR2 LQKENI. This CDR3 region has 13 residues. V shed 3 bases, J shed 7 bases, and the junction held 2 bases outside the gene matches. CDR3 DNA: TGTGCCAGCTCACCGACAGGGGAACAGCCCCAGCATTTT. Translated, it gives CASSPTGEQPQHF.

The chain links TRBV10-3 to TRBJ2-1, with unresolved D. V gave up 3 bases and J gave up 5 bases, with 8 bases separating them. Germline CDR1 and CDR2: ENHRY and SYGVKD. There are 13 residues in the CDR3. CDR3 nucleotide sequence: TGTGCCATCAGTGAACGCTCGGACAATGAGCAGTTCTTC. Protein product: CAISERSDNEQFF.

J is TRBJ2-3 and V is TRBV27; TRBD2 matches 8 bases. Germline CDR1 is MNHEY and CDR2 is SMNVEV (reference sequence). This CDR3 is built from 16 residues. The trim removed 3 bases at V and 1 base at J, leaving 6 bases unmatched. CDR3 DNA sequence: TGTGCCAGCAGTTTCCCAAGAGCGGGAGGCACAGATACGCAGTATTTT. It yields the protein CASSFPRAGGTDTQYF.

V and J are TRBV25-1 and TRBJ2-5; D remains unclear. V lost 7 bases and J 5 bases, leaving 11 bases between the germline ends. CDR1 and CDR2 from the germline V gene are MGHDK and SYGVNS. The CDR3 is 12 amino acids. CDR3 nucleotide sequence: TGTGCCAGCACCTCCTCCGGGGAGACCCAGTACTTC. This codes for CASTSSGETQYF.

In nucleotides, the CDR3 is TGTGCCAGCAGCGCACAGGGTCAGCCCCAGCATTTT. Translation: CASSAQGQPQHF. The chain is built from TRBV5-6 and TRBJ1-5; TRBD1 might be the D (6 bases). Trimming cost V 4 bases and J 6 bases, with 8 bases left between them. Germline CDR1 and CDR2: SGHDT and YYEEEE. The CDR3 is 12 amino acids. Together with reference TRBV5-6 and TRBJ1-5, the CDR3 gives the full variable domain: DAGVTQSPTHLIKTRGQQVTLRCSPKSGHDTVSWYQQALGQGPQFIFQYYEEEERQRGNFPDRFSGHQFPNYSSELNVNALLLGDSALYLCASSAQGQPQHFGDGTRLSIL.

The J gene is TRBJ1-1, the V gene TRBV9; possible D gene TRBD1, 6 bases. This CDR3 has 15 amino acids. Trimming removed 0 bases at V and 4 bases at J, with 13 bases between. In germline, CDR1 is SGDLS, CDR2 YYNGEE. The CDR3 sequence: CASSVVQGFPTEAFF. In DNA, the CDR3 is TGTGCCAGCAGCGTAGTTCAGGGGTTTCCCACTGAAGCTTTCTTT.

This clone was detected only a few times. V and J are TRBV7-2 and TRBJ2-5, with 11 bases identical to TRBD2. Germline-derived CDR1 and CDR2 are SGHTA and FQGNSA. V was pared by 3 bases and J by 5 bases, with 5 bases of the junction left unmatched. CDR3 length: 15 residues. For the CDR3, the DNA is TGTGCCAGCAGCTTTTTTAGCGGGGGGGACGAGACCCAGTACTTC. Amino acid sequence: CASSFFSGGDETQYF.

This rearrangement joins TRBV29-1 to TRBJ2-5, with D perhaps being TRBD1 or TRBD2 (5 bases each). This CDR3 contains 13 residues. Germline V CDR1 and CDR2: SQVTM, ANQGSEA. Deletions cut 3 bases from V and 2 bases from J, with 10 bases between. This CDR3 reads CSVDSGPQETQYF. The CDR3 DNA follows: TGCAGCGTTGACTCGGGGCCACAAGAGACCCAGTACTTC.

The chain carries TRBV14 and TRBJ1-3; D possibly corresponds to TRBD1 (5 bases). The V end was cut by 4 bases, the J end by 3 bases, with 13 bases between. From germline, CDR1 is SGHDN and CDR2 FVKESK. CDR3 size: 15 residues. DNA for the CDR3: TGTGCCAGCAGCCCTGGCGGGGGTCTTGGAAACACCATATATTTT. Its protein product is CASSPGGGLGNTIYF.

This clone was seen a handful of times. J is TRBJ1-1 and V is TRBV29-1; 7 bases fit TRBD1. The CDR3 extends over 13 amino acids. The V segment lost 5 bases and the J segment 7 bases; nucleotides outside the gene matches: 10. CDR1 is SQVTM and CDR2 is ANQGSEA in the germline V gene. The CDR3 spells CSVTGAARSEAFF. CDR3 coding DNA: TGCAGCGTTACAGGGGCCGCGCGGAGTGAAGCTTTCTTT.

With regard to this clone: Additional DNA sequences in this sample encode the identical CDR3. In DNA form, the CDR3 reads TGTGCCAGCAGTGAAACAGATACGCAGTATTTT. Amino acids: CASSETDTQYF. This chain uses TRBV2 with TRBJ2-3; D gene uncertain. Looked up from germline, CDR1 is SNHLY and CDR2 is FYNNEI. V gave up 2 bases and J gave up 3 bases, with 0 bases separating them. The CDR3 runs 11 residues.

The chain joins TRBV29-1 to TRBJ1-2; no firm D call. The CDR3 length is 12 residues. The V end lost 4 bases, the J end lost 8 bases, and 14 bases lay between the germline ends. Germline loops: CDR1 SQVTM, CDR2 ANQGSEA. This chain's CDR3 is CSVAPNYEGYTF. The CDR3, as DNA: TGCAGCGTTGCTCCGAATTATGAAGGCTACACCTTC.

The chain couples TRBV10-3 to TRBJ2-2; D is uncertain. The CDR3 spans 14 residues. Germline CDR1 and CDR2: ENHRY and SYGVKD. V gave up 6 bases and J gave up 1 base, with 9 bases separating them. CDR3 amino acids: CAIRTLQNTGELFF. CDR3 in DNA: TGTGCCATCAGGACCCTACAGAACACCGGGGAGCTGTTTTTT.